These T cell receptor beta chains were read from a single sample in a study of cytomegalovirus exposure and HLA in healthy donors. Produced via immunoSEQ multiplex PCR; TCRdb's table is partial and in-frame only. The table records about 180,000 clones, 80% of them present only once. The source material was PBMCs. The receptors stem from a man aged 35 to 55 in good health and CMV-seronegative. CDR3s include the opening cysteine and the closing phenylalanine or tryptophan. A D gene is named only where the DNA matches it firmly. For some rows the clone size is stated as once, few or many, or as a class when expanded; others skip it.

>TRBD2|14|.|TRBV5-1|TRBJ2-1
TGCGCCAGCAGCCAAGGACTAGCGGGCAATGAGCAGTTCTTC
CASSQGLAGNEQFF
>.|15|.|TRBV18|TRBJ2-1
TGTGCCAGCTCACCACTTAGGACTACCTACAATGAGCAGTTCTTC
CASSPLRTTYNEQFF
>TRBD2|15|.|TRBV27|TRBJ2-1
TGTGCCAGCGCCCGCGGGGGTAGCTCCTACAATGAGCAGTTCTTC
CASARGGSSYNEQFF
>TRBD1|13|.|TRBV29-1|TRBJ2-7
TGCAGCGTTGGACAGGGATCTGTACACGAGCAGTACTTC
CSVGQGSVHEQYF
>TRBD2|15|.|TRBV6-5|TRBJ2-7
TGTGCCAGCAGTTACTCCCCTGGGGGGGAGTACGAGCAGTACTTC
CASSYSPGGEYEQYF
>.|13|.|TRBV7-9|TRBJ1-1
TGTGCCAGCAGCAACCCCCCGACAGATAAAGCTTTCTTT
CASSNPPTDKAFF
>TRBD2|16|.|TRBV5-8|TRBJ2-3
TGTGCCAGCAGCTTGGGTAGCGGGAGCGTGTCAGATACGCAGTATTTT
CASSLGSGSVSDTQYF
>TRBD2|16|.|TRBV30|TRBJ2-5
TGTGCCTGGAGTGTTGGGGCGGGAGGGGGGTGGGAGACCCAGTACTTC
CAWSVGAGGGWETQYF
>TRBD1|13|.|TRBV7-8|TRBJ1-5
TGTGCCAGCAGCGAGACAGGGGAACAGCCCCAGCATTTT
CASSETGEQPQHF
>TRBD1|15|once|TRBV5-4|TRBJ1-4
TGTGCCAGCAGCCCCAAGACAGGGGATAATGAAAAACTGTTTTTT
CASSPKTGDNEKLFF
>.|16|.|TRBV19|TRBJ2-3
TGTGCCAGTAGTATAGGACAGGTATTTAGCACAGATACGCAGTATTTT
CASSIGQVFSTDTQYF
>TRBD1|14|.|TRBV6-5|TRBJ1-1
TGTGCCACCAGTACCGGGACAGCGAACACTGAAGCTTTCTTT
CATSTGTANTEAFF
>TRBD1|15|once|TRBV6-5|TRBJ1-1
TGTGCCAGCAGTTCTTGGACAGGGAGAGCAACTGAAGCTTTCTTT
CASSSWTGRATEAFF
>TRBD1|16|few|TRBV2|TRBJ1-2
TGTGCCAGCAGTGAAGAGGGACAGGCTAGCCCCGGTGGCTACACCTTC
CASSEEGQASPGGYTF
>TRBD2|16|.|TRBV15|TRBJ2-3
TGTGCCACCAGCAGATCGGAGCGGGGCAGCACAGATACGCAGTATTTT
CATSRSERGSTDTQYF
>TRBD2|16|.|TRBV18|TRBJ2-7
TGTGCCAGCTCACCAACTAGCCTAGCGGGGGGAAACGAGCAGTACTTC
CASSPTSLAGGNEQYF
>TRBD1|15|once|TRBV6-5|TRBJ1-3
TGTGCCAGCAGTTCGGACAGGTCCAATGGAAACACCATATATTTT
CASSSDRSNGNTIYF
>TRBD1|13|.|TRBV29-1|TRBJ1-5
TGCAGCGTCTCCGACAGGGTAAATCAGCCCCAGCATTTT
CSVSDRVNQPQHF
>.|15|.|TRBV19|TRBJ1-5
TGTGCCAGTAGCAGCGTCTGGGGGCTCAATCAGCCCCAGCATTTT
CASSSVWGLNQPQHF
>TRBD1|15|.|TRBV27|TRBJ2-2
TGTGCCAGCAGTTTAGGAACAGGGGGACCCGGGGAGCTGTTTTTT
CASSLGTGGPGELFF
>.|14|.|TRBV5-6|TRBJ2-2
TGTGCCAGCAGCTCCCTAGCTTTGGACGGGGAGCTGTTTTTT
CASSSLALDGELFF
>.|15|.|TRBV5-1|TRBJ2-1
TGCGCCAGCAGCTCCGGGACTGAACCCTACAATGAGCAGTTCTTC
CASSSGTEPYNEQFF
>TRBD1|14|.|TRBV25-1|TRBJ2-7
TGTGCCAGCAGTGAGGGACAGCCAGTCTTTCTGCAGTACTTC
CASSEGQPVFLQYF
>.|15|.|TRBV14|TRBJ2-7
TGTGCCAGCAGCCAAGGGCGGGGACTTCCCTACGAGCAGTACTTC
CASSQGRGLPYEQYF
>.|14|.|TRBV6-5|TRBJ2-1
TGTGCCAGCAGTTGGGGCAGGGCTCGGTATGAGCAGTTCTTC
CASSWGRARYEQFF
>TRBD1|13|.|TRBV25-1|TRBJ2-7
TGTGCCAGCGGACCAGGGGGCTCCTACGAGCAGTACTTC
CASGPGGSYEQYF
>TRBD2|16|.|TRBV6-6|TRBJ2-7
TGTGCCAGCAGTTACACCGCTAGCGGGAGGACCTACGAGCAGTACTTC
CASSYTASGRTYEQYF
>TRBD2|13|.|TRBV7-9|TRBJ2-1
TGTGCGGGGGGGTCGGGGGGGGCAGATGAGCAGTTCTTC
CAGGSGGADEQFF
>.|13|.|TRBV5-1|TRBJ1-3
TGCGCCAGCATGGCAGACTCTGGAAACACCATATATTTT
CASMADSGNTIYF
>TRBD2|19|few|TRBV27|TRBJ2-1
TGTGCCAGCAGTTTACGACGCCTAGCGGGAGGGCCTTGGGACAATGAGCAGTTCTTC
CASSLRRLAGGPWDNEQFF
>.|11|.|TRBV5-8|TRBJ2-1
TGTGCCAGCAGCCCCCGGTTAGCTCTCTTCTTC
CASSPRLALFF
>TRBD1|15|.|TRBV6-5|TRBJ1-1
TGTGCCAGCAGTTACTCGAGACAGGGAGACACTGAAGCTTTCTTT
CASSYSRQGDTEAFF
>.|15|.|TRBV18|TRBJ2-5
TGTGCCAGCTCAACCAATCGCGGAGGGCGGGAGACCCAGTACTTC
CASSTNRGGRETQYF
>TRBD2|14|few|TRBV7-2|TRBJ2-7
TGTGCCAGCAGCGGACTAGCGGGAGTTCAAGAGCAGTACTTC
CASSGLAGVQEQYF
>TRBD2|16|.|TRBV6-5|TRBJ2-1
TGTGCCAGCAGTTACTCGACTAGCGGGGGGGCCAGTGAGCAGTTCTTC
CASSYSTSGGASEQFF
>.|11|.|TRBV6-5|TRBJ2-3
TGTGCCAGCAGTCCAGGAGATACGCAGTATTTT
CASSPGDTQYF
>.|14|.|TRBV19|TRBJ1-6
TGTGCCAGTAGTATGGGAGGGGTCTATTCACCCCTCCACTTT
CASSMGGVYSPLHF
>.|15|few|TRBV19|TRBJ2-2
TGTGCCAGTAGAGTGGGACTCCCGGGGGCCGGGGAGCTGTTTTTT
CASRVGLPGAGELFF
>.|16|.|TRBV5-4|TRBJ2-3
TGTGCCAGCAGCCCGCACGACGGGATAGGCACAGATACGCAGTATTTT
CASSPHDGIGTDTQYF
>.|12|.|TRBV19|TRBJ2-3
TGTGCCAGTAGATCCTCCTCGGATACGCAGTATTTT
CASRSSSDTQYF
>TRBD1|14|.|TRBV29-1|TRBJ1-1
TGCAGCGTTGCAGACAGGGGGTTTACCACTGAAGCTTTCTTT
CSVADRGFTTEAFF
>TRBD2|15|.|TRBV29-1|TRBJ2-3
TGCAGCGCCCGAAGGCGGGAGGTGATACCAGATACGCAGTATTTT
CSARRREVIPDTQYF
>.|10|.|TRBV29-1|TRBJ2-3
TGCAGCGTAGGACTTACAACGCAGTATTTT
CSVGLTTQYF
>.|16|.|TRBV9|TRBJ2-3
TGTGCCAGCAGCGTGGCCCAACAGATCCGCACAGATACGCAGTATTTT
CASSVAQQIRTDTQYF
>.|16|.|TRBV7-9|TRBJ2-4
TGTGCCAGCAGCTCTGACTCCCCGCTTGCCAAAAACATTCAGTACTTC
CASSSDSPLAKNIQYF
>.|13|.|TRBV5-6|TRBJ1-2
TGTGCCAGCAGGTTGACAGTAAACTATGGCTACACCTTC
CASRLTVNYGYTF
>TRBD1|15|.|TRBV7-9|TRBJ1-1
TGTGCCAGCAGCGACAGACAGGGAATGAACACTGAAGCTTTCTTT
CASSDRQGMNTEAFF
>.|16|.|TRBV19|TRBJ1-5
TGTGCCAGTAGTACCTCAGGACGGGGAAGCAATCAGCCCCAGCATTTT
CASSTSGRGSNQPQHF
>.|14|.|TRBV7-8|TRBJ1-1
TGTGCCAGCAGCCTGAACTGGGGGGGCACTGAAGCTTTCTTT
CASSLNWGGTEAFF
>.|12|.|TRBV11-2|TRBJ1-2
TGTGCCAGCAGCTTTCAGACCGGGGGCTACACCTTC
CASSFQTGGYTF
>TRBD2|15|.|TRBV7-2|TRBJ2-5
TGTGCCAGCACCTCGGGGGGGTGGGAGGGTGAGACCCAGTACTTC
CASTSGGWEGETQYF
>TRBD1|15|few|TRBV4-1|TRBJ1-2
TGCGCCAGCAGCCCGAGCGGACAGGATGGGCGAGGCTACACCTTC
CASSPSGQDGRGYTF